Many counts were recorded for the clone carrying this TCR beta chain. Patients with ophthalmopathy all had a Clinical Activity Score of at least 3, a NOSPECS grade of at least 4 and duration under 3 months. Clinical symptoms, serum thyroxine, TRAb, thyroid ultrasound and orbital computed tomography informed diagnoses. The PBMCs were sourced from fresh peripheral blood (about 10 ml). V lost 1 base to trimming and J lost 5 bases; unmatched junction nucleotides: 10. CDR1 is SGHAT and CDR2 is FQNNGV in the germline V gene. The CDR3 is 17 amino acids. TCR beta CDR3 regions were amplified from RNA. HTBI primers were used for first-round RT-PCR of the TCR CDR3. MiXCR, run by TCRdb on the multiplex PCR reads, gives a single entry per CDR3 protein. The repertoire holds roughly 650,000 distinct CDR3 sequences, more than 15% seen once, with 2.5% to 4% in the top ten. The data belong to a study of T cells in Graves' hyperthyroidism and ophthalmopathy.

The clonotype was recovered from a woman in her thirties or forties with Graves' ophthalmopathy. Sequenced sample: blood. The rearrangement links TRBV11-2 to TRBJ2-4; 8 bases fit TRBD2. The CDR3 coding sequence is TGTGCCAGCAGCTTAGCCCCGGCAGCGGGAGACCAAAACATTCAGTACTTC. Translation gives CASSLAPAAGDQNIQYF.